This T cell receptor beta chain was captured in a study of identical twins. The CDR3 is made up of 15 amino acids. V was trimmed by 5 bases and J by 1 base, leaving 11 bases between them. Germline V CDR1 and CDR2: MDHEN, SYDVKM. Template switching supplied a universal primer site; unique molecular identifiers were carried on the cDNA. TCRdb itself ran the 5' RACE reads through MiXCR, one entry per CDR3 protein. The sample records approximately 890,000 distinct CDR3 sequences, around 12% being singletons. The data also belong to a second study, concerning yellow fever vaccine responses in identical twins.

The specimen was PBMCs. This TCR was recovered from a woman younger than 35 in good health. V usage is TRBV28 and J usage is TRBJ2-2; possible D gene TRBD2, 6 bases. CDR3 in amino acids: CASSRATRNTGELFF. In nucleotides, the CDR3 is TGTGCCAGCAGTCGAGCGACTAGGAACACCGGGGAGCTGTTTTTT.